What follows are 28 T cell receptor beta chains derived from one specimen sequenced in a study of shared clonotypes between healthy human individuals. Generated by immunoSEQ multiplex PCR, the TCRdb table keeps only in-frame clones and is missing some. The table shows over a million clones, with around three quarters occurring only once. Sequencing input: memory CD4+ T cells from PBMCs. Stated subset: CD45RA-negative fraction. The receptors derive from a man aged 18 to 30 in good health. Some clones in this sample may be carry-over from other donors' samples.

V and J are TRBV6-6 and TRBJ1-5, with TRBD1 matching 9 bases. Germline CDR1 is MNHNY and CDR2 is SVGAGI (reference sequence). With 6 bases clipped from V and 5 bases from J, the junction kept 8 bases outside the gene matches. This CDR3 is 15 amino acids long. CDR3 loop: CASSRNDRGDQPQHF. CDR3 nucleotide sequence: TGTGCCAGCAGCCGCAACGACAGGGGGGATCAGCCCCAGCATTTT.

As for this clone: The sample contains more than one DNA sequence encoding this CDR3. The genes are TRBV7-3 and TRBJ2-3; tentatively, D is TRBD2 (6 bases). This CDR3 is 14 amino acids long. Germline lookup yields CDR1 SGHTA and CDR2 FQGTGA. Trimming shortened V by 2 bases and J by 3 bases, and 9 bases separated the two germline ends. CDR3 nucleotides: TGTGCCAGCAGCTTAGACGGGAGTACAGATACGCAGTATTTT. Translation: CASSLDGSTDTQYF. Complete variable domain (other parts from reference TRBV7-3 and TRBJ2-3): GAGVSQTPSNKVTEKGKYVELRCDPISGHTALYWYRQSLGQGPEFLIYFQGTGAADDSGLPNDRFFAVRPEGSVSTLKIQRTERGDSAVYLCASSLDGSTDTQYFGPGTRLTVL.

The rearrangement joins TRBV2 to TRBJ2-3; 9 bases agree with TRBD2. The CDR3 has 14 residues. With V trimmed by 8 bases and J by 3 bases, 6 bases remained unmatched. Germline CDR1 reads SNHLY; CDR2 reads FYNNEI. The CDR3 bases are TGTGCCAGCCAACCGGGACTAGCAACAGATACGCAGTATTTT. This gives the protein CASQPGLATDTQYF.

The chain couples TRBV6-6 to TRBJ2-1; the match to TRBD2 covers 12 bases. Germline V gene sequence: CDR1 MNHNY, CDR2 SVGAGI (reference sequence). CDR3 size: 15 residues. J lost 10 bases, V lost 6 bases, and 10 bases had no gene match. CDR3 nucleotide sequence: TGTGCCAGCAGCGCCGGACTAGCGGGGCTAGAGGAGCAGTTCTTC. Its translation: CASSAGLAGLEEQFF.

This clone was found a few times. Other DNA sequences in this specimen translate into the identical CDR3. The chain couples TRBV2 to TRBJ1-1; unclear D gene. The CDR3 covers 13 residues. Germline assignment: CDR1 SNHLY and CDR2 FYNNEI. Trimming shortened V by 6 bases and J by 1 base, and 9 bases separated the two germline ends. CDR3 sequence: CASREDGNTEAFF. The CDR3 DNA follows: TGTGCCAGCAGAGAGGACGGGAACACTGAAGCTTTCTTT.

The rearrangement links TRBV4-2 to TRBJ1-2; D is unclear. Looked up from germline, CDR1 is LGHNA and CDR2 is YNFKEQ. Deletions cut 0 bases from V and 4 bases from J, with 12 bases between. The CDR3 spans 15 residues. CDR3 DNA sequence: TGTGCCAGCAGCCAAGAGATGCGGGTCGTCTATGGCTACACCTTC. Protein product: CASSQEMRVVYGYTF.

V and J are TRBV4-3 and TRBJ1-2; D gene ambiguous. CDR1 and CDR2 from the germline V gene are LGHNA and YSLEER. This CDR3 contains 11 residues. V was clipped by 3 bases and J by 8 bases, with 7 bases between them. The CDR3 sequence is CASSHWAGYTF. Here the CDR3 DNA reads TGCGCCAGCAGCCACTGGGCGGGCTACACCTTC.

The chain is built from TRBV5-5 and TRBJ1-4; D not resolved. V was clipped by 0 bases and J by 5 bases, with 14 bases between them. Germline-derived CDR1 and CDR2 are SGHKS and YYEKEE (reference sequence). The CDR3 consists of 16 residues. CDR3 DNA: TGTGCCAGCAGCTTGGGAGCCGGGGTGGGGAATGAAAAACTGTTTTTT. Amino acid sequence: CASSLGAGVGNEKLFF.

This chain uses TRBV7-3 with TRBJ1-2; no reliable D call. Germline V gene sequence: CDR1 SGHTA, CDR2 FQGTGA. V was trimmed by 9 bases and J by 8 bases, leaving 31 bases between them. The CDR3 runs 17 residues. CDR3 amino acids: CASHRRLTVDGEQGYTF. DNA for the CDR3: TGTGCCAGTCATCGAAGGCTAACGGTGGACGGGGAGCAGGGCTACACCTTC.

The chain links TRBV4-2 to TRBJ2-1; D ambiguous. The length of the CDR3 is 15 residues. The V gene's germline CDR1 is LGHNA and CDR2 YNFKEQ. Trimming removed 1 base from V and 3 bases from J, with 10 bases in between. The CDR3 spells CASSQAERVYNEQFF. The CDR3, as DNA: TGTGCCAGCAGCCAAGCGGAAAGGGTCTACAATGAGCAGTTCTTC.

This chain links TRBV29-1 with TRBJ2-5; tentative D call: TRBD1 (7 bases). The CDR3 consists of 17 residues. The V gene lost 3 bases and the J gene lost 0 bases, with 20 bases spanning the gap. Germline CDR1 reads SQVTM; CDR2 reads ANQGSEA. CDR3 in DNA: TGCAGCGTTGATTCCCGGGGCGCAGGGGGGTACCAAGAGACCCAGTACTTC. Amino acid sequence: CSVDSRGAGGYQETQYF.

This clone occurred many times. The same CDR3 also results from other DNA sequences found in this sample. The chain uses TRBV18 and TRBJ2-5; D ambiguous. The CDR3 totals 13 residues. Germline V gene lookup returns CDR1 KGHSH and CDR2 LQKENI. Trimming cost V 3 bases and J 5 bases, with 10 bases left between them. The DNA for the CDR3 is TGTGCCAGCTCACCTGGTGTGCGGGAGACCCAGTACTTC. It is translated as CASSPGVRETQYF.

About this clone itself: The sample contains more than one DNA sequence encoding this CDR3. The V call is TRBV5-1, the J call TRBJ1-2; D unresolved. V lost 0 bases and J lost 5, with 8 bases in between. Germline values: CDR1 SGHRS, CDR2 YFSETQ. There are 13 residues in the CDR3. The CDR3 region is CASSLGPTYGYTF. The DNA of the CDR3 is TGCGCCAGCAGCTTGGGGCCAACATATGGCTACACCTTC.

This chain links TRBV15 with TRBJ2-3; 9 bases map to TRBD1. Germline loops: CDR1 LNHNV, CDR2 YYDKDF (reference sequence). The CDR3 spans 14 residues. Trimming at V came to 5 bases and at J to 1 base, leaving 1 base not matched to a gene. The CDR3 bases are TGTGCCACCAGCCGGACAGGGGGCACAGATACGCAGTATTTT. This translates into CATSRTGGTDTQYF.

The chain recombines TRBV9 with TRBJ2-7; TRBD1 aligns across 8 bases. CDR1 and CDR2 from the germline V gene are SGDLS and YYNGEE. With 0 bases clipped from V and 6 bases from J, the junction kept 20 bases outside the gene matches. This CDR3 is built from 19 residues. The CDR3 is CASSVASSGQGSTLTEQYF. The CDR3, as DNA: TGTGCCAGCAGCGTAGCTTCGAGCGGACAGGGTTCAACCCTCACCGAGCAGTACTTC.

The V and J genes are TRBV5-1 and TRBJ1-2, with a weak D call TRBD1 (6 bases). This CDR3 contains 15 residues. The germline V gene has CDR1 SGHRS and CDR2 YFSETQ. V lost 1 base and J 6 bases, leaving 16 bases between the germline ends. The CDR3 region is CASSLQSGEADGYTF. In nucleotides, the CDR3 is TGCGCCAGCAGCTTGCAGTCAGGGGAGGCGGATGGCTACACCTTC.

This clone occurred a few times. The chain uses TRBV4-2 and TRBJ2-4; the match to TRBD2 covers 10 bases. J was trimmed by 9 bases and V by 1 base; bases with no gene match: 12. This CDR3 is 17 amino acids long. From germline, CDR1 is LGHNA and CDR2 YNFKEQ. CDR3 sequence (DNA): TGTGCCAGCAGCCAAGGCTCAAGCGGGAGGGCCGGTGGCATTCAGTACTTC. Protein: CASSQGSSGRAGGIQYF.

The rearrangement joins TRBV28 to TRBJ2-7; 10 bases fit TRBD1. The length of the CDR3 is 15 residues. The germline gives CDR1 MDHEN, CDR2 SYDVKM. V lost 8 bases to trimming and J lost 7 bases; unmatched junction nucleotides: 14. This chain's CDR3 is CASVGTGATRGEQYF. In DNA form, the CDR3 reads TGTGCCAGCGTTGGGACAGGGGCTACGCGTGGAGAGCAGTACTTC.

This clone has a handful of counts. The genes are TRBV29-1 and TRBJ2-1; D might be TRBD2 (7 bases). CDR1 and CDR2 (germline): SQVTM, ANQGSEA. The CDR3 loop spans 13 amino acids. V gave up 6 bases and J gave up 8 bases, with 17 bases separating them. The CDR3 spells CSVGAGVGDEQFF. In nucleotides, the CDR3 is TGCAGCGTGGGGGCGGGAGTAGGGGATGAGCAGTTCTTC.

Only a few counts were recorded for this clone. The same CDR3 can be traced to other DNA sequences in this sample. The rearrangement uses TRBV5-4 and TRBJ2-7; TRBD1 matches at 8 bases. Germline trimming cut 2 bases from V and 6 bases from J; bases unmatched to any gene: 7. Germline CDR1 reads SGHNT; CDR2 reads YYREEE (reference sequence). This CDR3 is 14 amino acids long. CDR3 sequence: CASSFGQGRGEQYF. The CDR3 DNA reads TGTGCCAGCAGCTTTGGACAGGGTAGGGGCGAGCAGTACTTC. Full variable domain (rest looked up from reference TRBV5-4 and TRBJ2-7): ETGVTQSPTHLIKTRGQQVTLRCSSQSGHNTVSWYQQALGQGPQFIFQYYREEENGRGNFPPRFSGLQFPNYSSELNVNALELDDSALYLCASSFGQGRGEQYFGPGTRLTVT.

CDR3 bases: TGTGCCAGCGGGGAATGGACTAGCGGGATGAACGAGCAGTACTTC. This translates into CASGEWTSGMNEQYF. V usage is TRBV28 and J usage is TRBJ2-7; 12 bases are shared with TRBD2. V shed 8 bases and J 5 bases; nucleotides not matched to a gene: 10. Germline CDR1 is MDHEN and CDR2 is SYDVKM. The CDR3 covers 15 residues.

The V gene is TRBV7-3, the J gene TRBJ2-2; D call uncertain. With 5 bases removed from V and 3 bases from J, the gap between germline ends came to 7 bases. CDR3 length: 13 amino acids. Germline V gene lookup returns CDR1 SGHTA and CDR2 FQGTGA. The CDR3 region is CASSPFDTGELFF. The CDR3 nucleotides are TGTGCCAGCAGCCCATTCGACACCGGGGAGCTGTTTTTT. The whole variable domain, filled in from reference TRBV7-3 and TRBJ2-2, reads GAGVSQTPSNKVTEKGKYVELRCDPISGHTALYWYRQSLGQGPEFLIYFQGTGAADDSGLPNDRFFAVRPEGSVSTLKIQRTERGDSAVYLCASSPFDTGELFFGEGSRLTVL.

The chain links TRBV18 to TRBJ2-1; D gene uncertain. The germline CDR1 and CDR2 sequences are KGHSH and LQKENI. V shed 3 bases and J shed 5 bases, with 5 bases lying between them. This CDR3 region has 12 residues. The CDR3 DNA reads TGTGCCAGCTCACCCCAAAACAATGAGCAGTTCTTC. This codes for CASSPQNNEQFF.

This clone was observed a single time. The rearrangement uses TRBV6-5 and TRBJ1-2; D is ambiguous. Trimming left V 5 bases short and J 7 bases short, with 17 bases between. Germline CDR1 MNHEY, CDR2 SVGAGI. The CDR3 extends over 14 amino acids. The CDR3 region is CASSRSSGVSGYTF. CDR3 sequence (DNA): TGTGCCAGCAGTCGGTCATCCGGAGTGAGTGGCTACACCTTC.

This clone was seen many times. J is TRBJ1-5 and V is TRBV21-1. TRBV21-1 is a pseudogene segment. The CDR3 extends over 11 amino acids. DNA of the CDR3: TGTGCCAGCACCCTGACCGAGCCCCAGCATTTT. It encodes CASTLTEPQHF.

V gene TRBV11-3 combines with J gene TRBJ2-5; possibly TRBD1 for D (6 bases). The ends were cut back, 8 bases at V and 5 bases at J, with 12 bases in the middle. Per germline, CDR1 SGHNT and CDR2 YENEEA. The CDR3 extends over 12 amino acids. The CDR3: CASGRTGETQYF. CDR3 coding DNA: TGTGCCAGCGGCCGCACAGGGGAGACCCAGTACTTC. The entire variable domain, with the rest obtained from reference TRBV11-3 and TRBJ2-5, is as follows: EAGVVQSPRYKIIEKKQPVAFWCNPISGHNTLYWYLQNLGQGPELLIRYENEEAVDDSQLPKDRFSAERLKGVDSTLKIQPAELGDSAVYLCASGRTGETQYFGPGTRLLVL.

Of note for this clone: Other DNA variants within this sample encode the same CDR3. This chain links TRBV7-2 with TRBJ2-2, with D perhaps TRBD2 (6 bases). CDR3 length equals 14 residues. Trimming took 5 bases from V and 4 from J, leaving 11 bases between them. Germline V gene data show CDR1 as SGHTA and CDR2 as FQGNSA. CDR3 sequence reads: CASSLLGGTGELFF. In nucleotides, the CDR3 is TGTGCCAGCAGCCTTTTGGGGGGCACCGGGGAGCTGTTTTTT.

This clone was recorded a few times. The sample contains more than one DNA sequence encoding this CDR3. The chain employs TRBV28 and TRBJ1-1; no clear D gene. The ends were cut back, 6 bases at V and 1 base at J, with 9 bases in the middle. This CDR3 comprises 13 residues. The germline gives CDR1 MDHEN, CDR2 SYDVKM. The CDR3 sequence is CASSPTANTEAFF. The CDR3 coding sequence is TGTGCCAGCAGCCCAACAGCGAACACTGAAGCTTTCTTT.